The rows below give T cell receptor beta chains drawn from one sample of a study of shared clonotypes between healthy human individuals. This table comes from immunoSEQ multiplex PCR, and its TCRdb copy is limited to in-frame clones, with some not included. Here the sample spans approximately 2,300,000 clones, roughly 90% being singletons. The source material was naive CD4+ T cells from PBMCs. The receptors derive from a man aged 18 to 29 in good health. Some clones in this sample may be carry-over from other donors' samples. Both conserved end residues are trimmed from each CDR3.

ASSRTGTGARGDTQY,TRBJ2-3,TRBV4-1
ASSLLGQSQETQY,TRBJ2-5,TRBV11-2
ASSDQDTEAF,TRBJ1-1,TRBV11-2
ASSAAWGATYEQY,TRBJ2-7,TRBV5-1
ASQRRWVTGELF,TRBJ2-2,TRBV27
ASSLEFGRETQY,TRBJ2-5,TRBV5-1
ASSARRASSTGELF,TRBJ2-2,TRBV9
ASSLGTSALWTGELF,TRBJ2-2,TRBV5-1
ASSPRDRGTDTQY,TRBJ2-3,TRBV7-2
ASRIRVTDGGYT,TRBJ1-2,TRBV2
ASSLEARENEQF,TRBJ2-1,TRBV5-1
ASSQSSGTQY,TRBJ2-3,TRBV4-2
ASSSPPGRPYEQY,TRBJ2-7,TRBV5-6
ASSTGSTEAF,TRBJ1-1,TRBV28
ASSLGDRRAF,TRBJ1-1,TRBV13
ASGGPIPETQY,TRBJ2-5,TRBV9
ASSITGTGGYNEQF,TRBJ2-1,TRBV18
ASSLTGWGSSTDTQY,TRBJ2-3,TRBV7-3
ASSSNPADRGLKSPLH,TRBJ1-6,TRBV27
ASSQGGVGETQY,TRBJ2-5,TRBV4-2
ASSEASNGAYNEQF,TRBJ2-1,TRBV6-1
ASSTRGQSPYEQF,TRBJ2-1,TRBV28
ASSYRYQPQH,TRBJ1-5,TRBV6-6
ASSLETGYTDTQY,TRBJ2-3,TRBV7-9
ASIGQPYEQY,TRBJ2-7,TRBV25-1
ASSLDSRLGETQY,TRBJ2-5,TRBV5-1
ASSRWTGEGYEQY,TRBJ2-7,TRBV4-2
ASSSGRGANTGELF,TRBJ2-2,TRBV7-7